These 21 T cell receptor beta chains were sequenced from one sample in a study of post-analysis software for immune sequencing data. Notes on the study in general: Four or five TRBV segments were more frequent in patients than controls; TRBV5-6, TRBV5-1 and TRBV20-1 belonged to this group.

The antigens of these receptors remain unknown. Carried by the TCR beta cDNA libraries were unique molecular identifiers. TCRdb reprocessed the PCR reads with MiXCR, giving one entry per CDR3 protein. The sample lists hundreds of thousands of distinct CDR3 sequences; 25% to 30% were seen once. The sequenced material came from blood. Receptor source: a girl aged 5-17 years with multiple sclerosis.

A note on this clonotype: The CDR3 does not close with the conserved phenylalanine or tryptophan, likely indicating a read error. As DNA, the CDR3 is TGTGCCAGCAGCTTGCGACAGTTAGATGAGCAGTTCTTA. It codes for CASSLRQLDEQFL. The chain couples TRBV12-3 or TRBV12-4 to TRBJ2-1; tentative D call: TRBD1 (5 bases). Trimming took off 6 bases at V and 8 bases at J, with 14 bases between the two ends. This CDR3 is 13 amino acids long.

The chain joins TRBV4-3 to TRBJ2-5; 8 bases are a match to TRBD1. In germline, CDR1 is LGHNA, CDR2 YSLEER. The CDR3 consists of 16 residues. The J segment lost 2 bases and the V segment lost 0 bases, leaving 5 bases of the junction unmatched. The CDR3 reads CASSQDPHRGQETQYF. In DNA, the CDR3 is TGCGCCAGCAGCCAAGACCCCCACAGGGGGCAAGAGACCCAGTACTTC.

This clonotype was seen only a few times. This sequence joins TRBV12-3 or TRBV12-4 and TRBJ2-5; tentatively, D is TRBD2 (6 bases). Deletions cut 0 bases from V and 7 bases from J, with 12 bases between. This CDR3 is 14 amino acids long. The CDR3 DNA reads TGTGCCAGCAGTTTAGCTGGAGGGACGGGGACCCAGTACTTC. This gives the protein CASSLAGGTGTQYF.

The chain carries TRBV20-1 and TRBJ1-5; D gene uncertain. Germline lookup yields CDR1 DFQATT and CDR2 SNEGSKA (reference sequence). Trimming left V 2 bases short and J 6 bases short, with 8 bases between. The CDR3 has 12 residues. CDR3 in DNA: TGCAGTGCTAGAAACCAGGTTCAGCCCCAGCATTTT. This sequence encodes CSARNQVQPQHF.

Of note for this clonotype: Compared with germline, one end of the junction differs, possibly owing to a read error. V and J are TRBV7-9 and TRBJ2-3, with TRBD2 as a possible D gene (7 bases). Germline CDR1 is SEHNR and CDR2 is FQNEAQ (reference sequence). The CDR3 sequence is 17 residues long. The DNA for the CDR3 is TGTGCCGGCAGCGGTCTTCGGGCGGGAGAGGGGGCAGATACGCAGTATTTT. It encodes CAGSGLRAGEGADTQYF.

This clonotype occurred a few times. The CDR3 coding sequence is TGCAGTGCTGTCGACTTATACTCCTACGAGCAGTACTTC. This encodes CSAVDLYSYEQYF. This rearrangement joins TRBV20-1 to TRBJ2-7, with D hard to call. The germline V gene encodes CDR1 DFQATT and CDR2 SNEGSKA (reference sequence). V was trimmed by 5 bases and J by 0 bases, leaving 11 bases between them. CDR3 length: 13 amino acids.

The chain uses TRBV7-2 and TRBJ2-3, with D tentatively TRBD2 (6 bases). Looked up from germline, CDR1 is SGHTA and CDR2 is FQGNSA. Trimming removed 4 bases from V and 4 bases from J, with 12 bases in between. This CDR3 contains 14 residues. CDR3 sequence (DNA): TGTGCCAGCAGCTCGTACTTAGCGGCAGATACGCAGTATTTT. Its protein product is CASSSYLAADTQYF.

This clonotype has a count of ten or more. The chain combines TRBV7-8 with TRBJ2-3; 12 bases line up with TRBD2. Germline-derived CDR1 and CDR2 are SGHVS and FQNEAQ. This CDR3 spans 16 amino acids. J lost 5 bases, V lost 5 bases, and 8 bases had no gene match. The CDR3 nucleotides are TGTGCCAGCAGCCAAAGGACTAGCGGGACTGGAGATACGCAGTATTTT. Protein product: CASSQRTSGTGDTQYF.

This rearrangement joins TRBV20-1 to TRBJ1-5, with D unclear. Germline lookup yields CDR1 DFQATT and CDR2 SNEGSKA (reference sequence). The CDR3 runs 12 residues. V was clipped by 3 bases and J by 4 bases, with 7 bases between them. CDR3 residues: CSASISNQPQHF. The DNA of the CDR3 is TGCAGTGCTAGCATCAGTAATCAGCCCCAGCATTTT.

This clonotype was counted at least ten times. The chain combines TRBV5-8 with TRBJ2-1; D unresolved. V was cut by 7 bases and J by 7 bases, with 15 bases left in between. Looked up from germline, CDR1 is SGHTS and CDR2 is YDEGEE. The CDR3 is made up of 13 amino acids. The CDR3, as DNA: TGTGCCAGCCGTACTTCAAGGACGAATGAGCAGTTCTTC. This codes for CASRTSRTNEQFF.

A few counts support this clonotype. The CDR3: CSAFRVAGANVLTF. The CDR3 DNA follows: TGCAGTGCCTTCAGGGTGGCTGGGGCCAACGTCCTGACTTTC. The chain uses TRBV20-1 and TRBJ2-6, with D tentatively TRBD1 (5 bases). Germline values: CDR1 DFQATT, CDR2 SNEGSKA (reference sequence). The CDR3 runs to 14 residues. Trimming shortened V by 6 bases and J by 2 bases, and 11 bases separated the two germline ends.

This clonotype was observed a handful of times. V is TRBV14 and J is TRBJ2-3, with a possible D match to TRBD1 (6 bases). Between the trimmed V and J ends, which lost 4 bases and 3 bases, there was a span of 17 bases. Germline V CDR1 and CDR2: SGHDN, FVKESK. The CDR3 is made up of 16 amino acids. The CDR3 DNA is TGTGCCAGCAGCCGCTACTACAGGGTCGGTACAGATACGCAGTATTTT. Translation: CASSRYYRVGTDTQYF.

This clonotype was observed a handful of times. The rearrangement uses TRBV7-9 and TRBJ1-4; TRBD1 aligns across 8 bases. The germline V gene has CDR1 SEHNR and CDR2 FQNEAQ (reference sequence). CDR3 size: 14 residues. Trimming cost V 5 bases and J 5 bases; bases outside gene matches: 4. CDR3 DNA sequence: TGTGCCAGCAGCATTACAGGGGGGAATGAAAAACTGTTTTTT. This sequence encodes CASSITGGNEKLFF.

The chain couples TRBV12-3 or TRBV12-4 to TRBJ2-5, with 8 bases fitting TRBD2. The CDR3 totals 14 residues. V was clipped by 6 bases and J by 4 bases; unmatched bases: 7. DNA for the CDR3: TGTGCCAGCAGCTACCGACGGGAGGGAGAGACCCAGTACTTC. Protein product: CASSYRREGETQYF.

There are a few counts of this clonotype. The chain carries TRBV12-3 or TRBV12-4 and TRBJ1-4, with TRBD1 identical over 9 bases. V shed 3 bases and J 8 bases; nucleotides not matched to a gene: 7. This CDR3 spans 15 amino acids. CDR3 region: CASSFGRTGEEKLFF. CDR3 DNA sequence: TGTGCCAGCAGTTTTGGGAGGACAGGGGAAGAAAAACTGTTTTTT.

In regard to this clonotype: One end of the junction does not line up with germline, which may come from a read error. The gene calls are TRBV24-1 and TRBJ2-1; the match to TRBD2 covers 12 bases. Germline V gene sequence: CDR1 KGHDR, CDR2 SFDVKD. This CDR3 contains 17 residues. The CDR3 DNA reads as TGTGCCACCAGTGATCCGCGGACTAGCGGGACGTACAATGAGCGGTTCTTC. As protein: CATSDPRTSGTYNERFF.

This clonotype was detected a few times. The chain links TRBV28 to TRBJ2-7; unclear D gene. The germline V gene has CDR1 MDHEN and CDR2 SYDVKM. The CDR3 covers 11 residues. Trimming took off 5 bases at V and 2 bases at J, with 4 bases between the two ends. The CDR3 spells CASSITYEQYF. The DNA of the CDR3 is TGTGCCAGCAGTATAACCTACGAGCAGTACTTC. Full variable domain (outside the CDR3, taken from reference TRBV28 and TRBJ2-7): DVKVTQSSRYLVKRTGEKVFLECVQDMDHENMFWYRQDPGLGLRLIYFSYDVKMKEKGDIPEGYSVSREKKERFSLILESASTNQTSMYLCASSITYEQYFGPGTRLTVT.

This clonotype has only a few counts. The chain couples TRBV15 to TRBJ2-5; possibly TRBD1 for D (7 bases). This CDR3 is built from 15 residues. The germline gives CDR1 LNHNV, CDR2 YYDKDF (reference sequence). V shed 10 bases and J shed 5 bases, with 23 bases lying between them. The CDR3 nucleotides are TGTGCCATAGGGCGCGGGACAGCGGGTATGGAGACCCAGTACTTC. Translation: CAIGRGTAGMETQYF.

The rearrangement uses TRBV20-1 and TRBJ2-5; 13 bases match TRBD2. Germline V gives CDR1 DFQATT, CDR2 SNEGSKA (reference sequence). The length of the CDR3 is 14 residues. Unmatched junction bases numbered 5, after V lost 5 bases and J lost 5 bases. CDR3 nucleotides: TGCAGTGCTCGGACTAGCGGGAGAGGCGAGACCCAGTACTTC. As protein: CSARTSGRGETQYF.

This clonotype was counted only a few times. V usage is TRBV12-3 or TRBV12-4 and J usage is TRBJ1-2; D is possibly TRBD1 (5 bases). Trimming removed 3 bases at V and 6 bases at J, with 14 bases between. The CDR3 is 14 residues long. In DNA, the CDR3 is TGTGCCAGCAGTTTGGGGAGACAGACAAATGGCTACACCTTC. Translated: CASSLGRQTNGYTF.

The chain employs TRBV4-1 and TRBJ2-3; the D gene is possibly TRBD2 (6 bases). Germline V lookup: CDR1 MGHRA, CDR2 YSYEKL. The V end was cut by 2 bases, the J end by 6 bases, with 18 bases between. This CDR3 has 16 amino acids. The CDR3 here is CASSQLGTSIPDTQYF. The CDR3, as DNA: TGCGCCAGCAGCCAATTAGGCACTAGCATCCCGGATACGCAGTATTTT.